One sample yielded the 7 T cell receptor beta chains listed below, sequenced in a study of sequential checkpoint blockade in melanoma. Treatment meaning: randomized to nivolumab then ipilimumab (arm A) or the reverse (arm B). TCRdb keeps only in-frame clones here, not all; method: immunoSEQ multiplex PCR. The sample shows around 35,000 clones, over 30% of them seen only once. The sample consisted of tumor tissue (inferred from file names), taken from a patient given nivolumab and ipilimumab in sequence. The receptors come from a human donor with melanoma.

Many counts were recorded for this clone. DNA of the CDR3: TGTGCCAGCAGCATACTAGCAACCCACAATGAGCAGTTCTTC. Translated, it gives CASSILATHNEQFF. The chain joins TRBV9 to TRBJ2-1; D is perhaps TRBD2 (6 bases). Germline loops: CDR1 SGDLS, CDR2 YYNGEE. The CDR3 runs to 14 residues. The V end was cut by 4 bases, the J end by 5 bases, with 13 bases between.

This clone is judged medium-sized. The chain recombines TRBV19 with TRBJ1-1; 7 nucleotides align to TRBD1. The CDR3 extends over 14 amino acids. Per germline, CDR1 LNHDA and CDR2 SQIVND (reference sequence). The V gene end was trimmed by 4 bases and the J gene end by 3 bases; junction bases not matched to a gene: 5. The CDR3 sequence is CASSNRDRDTEAFF. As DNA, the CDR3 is TGTGCCAGTAGTAACCGGGACAGAGACACTGAAGCTTTCTTT. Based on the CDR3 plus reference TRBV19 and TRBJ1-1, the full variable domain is DGGITQSPKYLFRKEGQNVTLSCEQNLNHDAMYWYRQDPGQGLRLIYYSQIVNDFQKGDIAEGYSVSREKKESFPLTVTSAQKNPTAFYLCASSNRDRDTEAFFGQGTRLTVV.

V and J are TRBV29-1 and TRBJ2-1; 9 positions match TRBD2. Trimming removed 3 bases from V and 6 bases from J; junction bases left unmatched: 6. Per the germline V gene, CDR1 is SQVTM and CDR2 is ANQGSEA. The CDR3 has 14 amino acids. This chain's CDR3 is CSVDLAGLGNEQFF. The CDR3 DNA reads TGCAGCGTTGATCTAGCGGGATTGGGCAATGAGCAGTTCTTC.

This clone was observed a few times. CDR3 nucleotide sequence: TGTGCCGTCACTAGCGGGGGGAGGTATGAGCAGTTCTTC. Translated, it gives CAVTSGGRYEQFF. The V gene is TRBV6-8, the J gene TRBJ2-1; 12 bases match TRBD2. The trim removed 11 bases at V and 8 bases at J, leaving 7 bases unmatched. The CDR3 contains 13 residues. Per germline, CDR1 MNHGY and CDR2 SAAAGT.

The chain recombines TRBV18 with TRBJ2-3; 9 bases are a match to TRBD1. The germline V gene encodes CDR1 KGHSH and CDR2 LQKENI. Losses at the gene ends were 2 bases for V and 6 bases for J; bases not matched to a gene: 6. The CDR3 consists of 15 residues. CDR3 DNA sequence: TGTGCCAGCTCACCAGACAGGGGGGCCCTCGATACGCAGTATTTT. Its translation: CASSPDRGALDTQYF.

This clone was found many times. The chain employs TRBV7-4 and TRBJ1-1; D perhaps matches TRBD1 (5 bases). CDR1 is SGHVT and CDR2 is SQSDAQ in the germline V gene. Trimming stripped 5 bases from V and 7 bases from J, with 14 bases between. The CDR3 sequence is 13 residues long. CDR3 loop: CASSKGTWGEAFF. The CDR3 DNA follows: TGTGCCAGCAGCAAGGGGACGTGGGGTGAAGCTTTCTTT.

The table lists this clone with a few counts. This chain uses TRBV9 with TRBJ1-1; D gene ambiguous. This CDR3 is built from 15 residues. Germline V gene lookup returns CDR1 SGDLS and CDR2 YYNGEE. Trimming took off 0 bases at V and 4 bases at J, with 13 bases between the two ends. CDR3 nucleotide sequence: TGTGCCAGCAGCGTAGGCAGCCCCAGCGGCACTGAAGCTTTCTTT. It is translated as CASSVGSPSGTEAFF.